This passage covers 20 T cell receptor beta chains from one sample sequenced in a study of a mutant IDH1 vaccine in newly diagnosed glioma (dated by TCRdb to the early 2020s). Libraries were made using the immunoSEQ multiplex PCR assay. Sourced from immuneACCESS, this table was stored by TCRdb with only in-frame sequences that have V and J called. A share of the clones is absent; for the studies checked, an unresolved V gene accounts for under half, and the remainder has no known explanation. This sample comprises roughly 35,000 clones, less than 90% of them detected only once. The biggest ten clones account for about 4.9% of the sample. The label giving this sample's time point can be read as: baseline, week 1 (first vaccination visit). According to the study, the label for this sample's treatment or condition signals: pre-vaccination baseline after standard-of-care therapy. Here the sequenced sample was PBMCs, taken from a glioma patient treated with radiotherapy, temozolomide or both. The receptors were sampled from a woman between 40 and 50 years old with glioma.

This chain links TRBV6-5 with TRBJ1-6; a weak D match, TRBD1 (6 bases). V lost 7 bases and J lost 10, with 20 bases in between. CDR3 length: 15 residues. CDR1 and CDR2 from the germline V gene are MNHEY and SVGAGI. This CDR3 reads CASNTDSLLGSPLHF. CDR3 DNA sequence: TGTGCCAGCAATACGGACAGCCTCCTAGGGTCACCCCTCCACTTT.

The genes are TRBV5-4 and TRBJ1-3; TRBD1 is a possible D gene (6 bases). The CDR3 length is 17 residues. Trimming left V 0 bases short and J 0 bases short, with 13 bases between. From germline, CDR1 is SGHNT and CDR2 YYREEE (reference sequence). This chain's CDR3 is CASSLGPRGRSGNTIYF. DNA of the CDR3: TGTGCCAGCAGCTTGGGTCCCAGGGGCCGCTCTGGAAACACCATATATTTT.

The chain is built from TRBV6-1 and TRBJ1-4; D call uncertain. Deletions cut 3 bases from V and 0 bases from J, with 5 bases between. This CDR3 comprises 14 residues. From germline, CDR1 is MNHNS and CDR2 SASEGT. CDR3: CASSEAATNEKLFF. The DNA of the CDR3 is TGTGCCAGCAGTGAGGCAGCAACTAATGAAAAACTGTTTTTT.

The chain joins TRBV6-1 to TRBJ2-6; D remains unclear. V lost 6 bases and J lost 0, with 9 bases in between. This CDR3 region has 15 residues. The germline gives CDR1 MNHNS, CDR2 SASEGT. The DNA for the CDR3 is TGTGCCAGCAGAGCTCGGGTCTCTGGGGCCAACGTCCTGACTTTC. It translates to CASRARVSGANVLTF.

The V call is TRBV5-8, the J call TRBJ1-5; D is uncertain. Germline CDR1 SGHTS, CDR2 YDEGEE. Trimming shortened V by 5 bases and J by 5 bases, and 8 bases separated the two germline ends. CDR3 length equals 12 residues. The CDR3 loop is CASRRLHQPQHF. The CDR3 coding sequence is TGTGCCAGCAGACGTCTCCATCAGCCCCAGCATTTT.

The gene calls are TRBV11-2 and TRBJ2-7, with D uncertain. Germline values: CDR1 SGHAT, CDR2 FQNNGV. Trimming cost V 3 bases and J 0 bases, with 12 bases left between them. The CDR3 consists of 15 residues. CDR3 nucleotides: TGTGCCAGCAGCTTTAGCTTATCCAACTCCTACGAGCAGTACTTC. Encoded protein: CASSFSLSNSYEQYF.

The CDR3 DNA reads as TGTGCCAGCAGCTTACGGGGGAACACTGAAGCTTTCTTT. Amino acid sequence: CASSLRGNTEAFF. This chain uses TRBV7-8 with TRBJ1-1, with D unclear. V lost 2 bases and J lost 1, with 5 bases in between. The CDR3 runs 13 residues. Germline V gene sequence: CDR1 SGHVS, CDR2 FQNEAQ.

The chain combines TRBV5-1 with TRBJ2-2, with 7 positions matching TRBD2. The CDR3 sequence is 14 residues long. The V and J ends lost 2 bases and 7 bases, in that order; junction bases with no gene match: 5. Germline V gives CDR1 SGHRS, CDR2 YFSETQ. CDR3 bases: TGCGCCAGCAGCTTTAGGGCGGGGGACGGGGAGCTGTTTTTT. It specifies CASSFRAGDGELFF.

This chain uses TRBV6-1 with TRBJ2-1; D ambiguous. This CDR3 comprises 14 residues. V shed 2 bases and J shed 7 bases, with 12 bases lying between them. Germline CDR1 reads MNHNS; CDR2 reads SASEGT. The CDR3 loop reads CASSEFDLVNEQFF. CDR3 DNA: TGTGCCAGCAGTGAATTTGATTTGGTGAATGAGCAGTTCTTC.

This chain joins TRBV6-5 and TRBJ2-5, with D possibly matching TRBD1 (5 bases). Trimming took off 2 bases at V and 5 bases at J, with 15 bases between the two ends. Germline V gene lookup returns CDR1 MNHEY and CDR2 SVGAGI. The CDR3 has 15 amino acids. CDR3 residues: CASSYGAGLRETQYF. DNA for the CDR3: TGTGCCAGCAGTTACGGGGCAGGCCTCCGGGAGACCCAGTACTTC.

The genes are TRBV14 and TRBJ2-5, with TRBD1 matching over 7 bases. The CDR3 is made up of 16 amino acids. V was clipped by 1 base and J by 4 bases; unmatched bases: 9. Germline assignment: CDR1 SGHDN and CDR2 FVKESK. CDR3 sequence: CASSQGTGSWVETQYF. As DNA, the CDR3 is TGTGCCAGCAGCCAAGGGACAGGTTCTTGGGTAGAGACCCAGTACTTC.

The chain carries TRBV12-5 and TRBJ2-7; 16 bases are a match to TRBD2. After removal of 4 bases from V and 2 bases from J, the junction contained 23 bases not matched to a gene. The CDR3 length is 23 residues. The germline V gene encodes CDR1 LGHNT and CDR2 FRNRAP. The CDR3: CASGSNRGGMGLAGGLTAYEQYF. The CDR3 nucleotides read TGTGCTAGTGGTTCCAACAGGGGGGGAATGGGACTAGCGGGAGGGTTAACCGCCTACGAGCAGTACTTC.

This chain joins TRBV4-3 and TRBJ1-2; D ambiguous. CDR3 length equals 13 residues. Germline V gives CDR1 LGHNA, CDR2 YSLEER. Trimming pared 0 bases from V and 5 bases from J, leaving 7 bases between. The CDR3 sequence is CASSQDWGYGYTF. CDR3 DNA sequence: TGCGCCAGCAGCCAAGATTGGGGTTATGGCTACACCTTC.

A word on this clone: At one end the junction does not follow the germline gene, possibly because of a read error. This chain connects TRBV10-1 to TRBJ1-2; 8 bases match TRBD1. The CDR3 runs to 13 residues. The germline gives CDR1 WNHNN, CDR2 SYGVQD (reference sequence). The CDR3, as DNA: TGCGCCAGCAGTGTGTCAGGGGGCGCCCAGATCGCCTTC. Translation gives CASSVSGGAQIAF.

The chain has TRBV29-1 and TRBJ2-2, with D possibly being TRBD1 (5 bases). Germline V gene sequence: CDR1 SQVTM, CDR2 ANQGSEA. V lost 7 bases, J lost 0 bases, and 9 bases lay in between. This CDR3 region has 13 residues. For the CDR3, the DNA is TGCAGCGCGACAGTCGCGAACACCGGGGAGCTGTTTTTT. Amino acid sequence: CSATVANTGELFF.

V is TRBV10-3 and J is TRBJ1-5; 9 bases match TRBD1. The CDR3 is 13 residues long. Germline CDR1 reads ENHRY; CDR2 reads SYGVKD. V dropped 11 bases and J dropped 1; count of bases not matched to a gene: 3. CDR3 sequence: CAAQGASNQPQHF. The CDR3 DNA reads TGTGCCGCACAGGGGGCGAGCAATCAGCCCCAGCATTTT.

The V call is TRBV25-1, the J call TRBJ1-2, with D possibly matching TRBD1 (5 bases). Deletions cut 1 base from V and 4 bases from J, with 19 bases between. The CDR3 loop spans 17 amino acids. Germline CDR1 MGHDK, CDR2 SYGVNS. The CDR3 region is CASSEFGTRSSGYGYTF. The CDR3 coding sequence is TGTGCCAGCAGTGAATTCGGGACCCGCTCTTCTGGCTATGGCTACACCTTC.

The V call is TRBV6-1, the J call TRBJ2-5; D not resolved. The length of the CDR3 is 16 residues. The germline V gene has CDR1 MNHNS and CDR2 SASEGT. Trimming stripped 6 bases from V and 6 bases from J, with 23 bases between. Here the CDR3 reads CASRETTWAKEKTQYF. Written as DNA, the CDR3 is TGTGCCAGCAGGGAAACCACATGGGCTAAGGAAAAGACCCAGTACTTC.

V usage is TRBV6-1 and J usage is TRBJ1-2; D not certain. Germline V gene sequence: CDR1 MNHNS, CDR2 SASEGT. The CDR3 is 14 residues long. Trimming left V 2 bases short and J 2 bases short, with 9 bases between. The CDR3 DNA sequence: TGTGCCAGCAGTGAATGGTTAGGGAACTATGGCTACACCTTC. Encoded protein: CASSEWLGNYGYTF.

The chain uses TRBV10-1 and TRBJ1-6; 11 nucleotides match TRBD1. The CDR3 runs to 15 residues. Germline CDR1 reads WNHNN; CDR2 reads SYGVQD (reference sequence). The V gene end was trimmed by 7 bases and the J gene end by 6 bases; junction bases not matched to a gene: 5. The DNA for the CDR3 is TGCGCCAGCACCGGGACAGGGGGATTTAATTCACCCCTCCACTTT. Translating it yields CASTGTGGFNSPLHF.